What follows is one TCR beta chain and its context. This specimen comes from a study of blood T cell repertoires in COVID-19. Generated by immunoSEQ multiplex PCR, the TCRdb table keeps only in-frame clones and is missing some. The table has tens of thousands of clones, 80% to 95% seen once. In germline, CDR1 is MDHEN, CDR2 SYDVKM. Trimming removed 8 bases from V and 2 bases from J; junction bases left unmatched: 12. There are 16 residues in the CDR3. The chain joins TRBV28 to TRBJ2-7; 10 nucleotides match TRBD2. The sequenced sample consisted of peripheral blood. The receptor was derived from a human donor with active COVID-19. The donor label of this sample is uncertain. The CDR3 reads CASCPPSGRVTYEQYF. In nucleotides, the CDR3 is TGTGCCAGCTGCCCCCCAAGCGGGAGGGTTACCTACGAGCAGTACTTC.